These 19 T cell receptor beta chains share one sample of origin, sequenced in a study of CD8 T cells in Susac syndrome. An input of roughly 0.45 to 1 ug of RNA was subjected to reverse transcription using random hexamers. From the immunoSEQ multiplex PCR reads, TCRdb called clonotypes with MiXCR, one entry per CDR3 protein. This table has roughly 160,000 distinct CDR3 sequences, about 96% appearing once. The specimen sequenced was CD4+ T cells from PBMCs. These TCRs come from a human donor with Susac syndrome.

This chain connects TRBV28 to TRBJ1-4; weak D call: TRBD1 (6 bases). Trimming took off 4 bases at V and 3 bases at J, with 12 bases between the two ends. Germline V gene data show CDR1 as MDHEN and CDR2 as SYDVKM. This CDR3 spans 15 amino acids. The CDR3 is CASSYGGAANEKLFF. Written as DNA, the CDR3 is TGTGCCAGCAGTTATGGGGGGGCAGCTAATGAAAAACTGTTTTTT.

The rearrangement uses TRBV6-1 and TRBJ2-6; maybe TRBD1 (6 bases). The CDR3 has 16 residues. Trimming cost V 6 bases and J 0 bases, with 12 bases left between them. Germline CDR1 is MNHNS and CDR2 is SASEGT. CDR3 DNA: TGTGCCAGCAGCCCGGGACAAATCTCTGGGGCCAACGTCCTGACTTTC. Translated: CASSPGQISGANVLTF.

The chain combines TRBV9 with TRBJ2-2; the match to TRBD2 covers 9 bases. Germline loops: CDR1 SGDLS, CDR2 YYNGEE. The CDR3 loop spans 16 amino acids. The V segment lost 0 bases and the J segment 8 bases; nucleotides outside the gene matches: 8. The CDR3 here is CASSVVAGDNLGELFF. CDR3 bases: TGTGCCAGCAGCGTAGTAGCGGGAGATAATTTGGGGGAGCTGTTTTTT.

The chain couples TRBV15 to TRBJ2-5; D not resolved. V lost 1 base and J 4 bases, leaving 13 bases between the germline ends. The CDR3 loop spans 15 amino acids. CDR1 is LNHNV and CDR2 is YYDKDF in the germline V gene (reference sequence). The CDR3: CATSRVGPSRETQYF. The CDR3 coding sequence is TGTGCCACCAGCAGAGTGGGCCCGTCGAGAGAGACCCAGTACTTC.

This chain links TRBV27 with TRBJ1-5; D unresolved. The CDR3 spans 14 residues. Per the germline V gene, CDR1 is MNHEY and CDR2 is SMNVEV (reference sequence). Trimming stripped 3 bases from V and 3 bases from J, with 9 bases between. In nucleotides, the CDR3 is TGTGCCAGCAGTTTCCTGGGTTCCAATCAGCCCCAGCATTTT. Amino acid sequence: CASSFLGSNQPQHF.

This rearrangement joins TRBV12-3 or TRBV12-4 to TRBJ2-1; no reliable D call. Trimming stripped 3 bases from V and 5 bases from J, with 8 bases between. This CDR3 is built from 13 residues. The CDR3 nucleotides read TGTGCCAGCAGTTTCAGCGTTCACAATGAGCAGTTCTTC. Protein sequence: CASSFSVHNEQFF.

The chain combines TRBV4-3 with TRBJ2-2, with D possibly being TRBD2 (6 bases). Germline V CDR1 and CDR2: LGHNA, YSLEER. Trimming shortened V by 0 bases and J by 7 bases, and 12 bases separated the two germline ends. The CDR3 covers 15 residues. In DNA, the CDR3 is TGCGCCAGCAGCCAAGATCGAATAGCGGTCGGGGAGCTGTTTTTT. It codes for CASSQDRIAVGELFF.

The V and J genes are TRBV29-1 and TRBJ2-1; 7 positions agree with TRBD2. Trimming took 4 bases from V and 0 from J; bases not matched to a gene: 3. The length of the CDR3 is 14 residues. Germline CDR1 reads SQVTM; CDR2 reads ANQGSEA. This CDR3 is CSVVRGSSYNEQFF. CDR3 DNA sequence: TGCAGCGTTGTTCGCGGGAGCTCCTACAATGAGCAGTTCTTC.

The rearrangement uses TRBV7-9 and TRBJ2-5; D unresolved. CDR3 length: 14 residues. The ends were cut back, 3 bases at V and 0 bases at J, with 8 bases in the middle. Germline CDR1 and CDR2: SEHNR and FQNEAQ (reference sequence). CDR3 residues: CASSFARDQETQYF. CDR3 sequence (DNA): TGTGCCAGCAGCTTCGCCCGGGACCAAGAGACCCAGTACTTC.

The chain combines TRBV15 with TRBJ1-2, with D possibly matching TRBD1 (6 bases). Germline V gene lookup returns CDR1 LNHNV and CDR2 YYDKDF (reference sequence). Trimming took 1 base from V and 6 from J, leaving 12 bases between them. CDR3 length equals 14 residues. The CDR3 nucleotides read TGTGCCACCAGCAGAGGTAGACAGGAGCATGGCTACACCTTC. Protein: CATSRGRQEHGYTF.

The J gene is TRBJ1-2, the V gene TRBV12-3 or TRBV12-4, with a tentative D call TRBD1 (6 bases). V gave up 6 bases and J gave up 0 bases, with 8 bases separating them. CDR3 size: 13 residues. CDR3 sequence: CASSRDTNYGYTF. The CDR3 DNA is TGTGCCAGCAGCAGGGACACTAACTATGGCTACACCTTC.

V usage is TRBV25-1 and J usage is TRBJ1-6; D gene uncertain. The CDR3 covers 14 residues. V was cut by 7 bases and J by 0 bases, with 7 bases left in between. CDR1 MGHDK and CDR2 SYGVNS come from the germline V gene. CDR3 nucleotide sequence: TGTGCCAGCAAACGTAACTCCTATAATTCACCCCTCCACTTT. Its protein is CASKRNSYNSPLHF.

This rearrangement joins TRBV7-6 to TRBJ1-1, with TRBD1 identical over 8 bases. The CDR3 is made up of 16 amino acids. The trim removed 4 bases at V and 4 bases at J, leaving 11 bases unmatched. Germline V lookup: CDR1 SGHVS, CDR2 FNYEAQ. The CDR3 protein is CASSSGQGEGFTEAFF. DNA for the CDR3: TGTGCCAGCAGCTCTGGACAGGGAGAAGGATTCACTGAAGCTTTCTTT.

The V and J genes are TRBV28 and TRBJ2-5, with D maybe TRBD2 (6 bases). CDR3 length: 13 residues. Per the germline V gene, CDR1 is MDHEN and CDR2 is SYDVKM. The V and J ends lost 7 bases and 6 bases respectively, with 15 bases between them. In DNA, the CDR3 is TGTGCCAGCACCCGGACGGGCGGGAAGACCCAGTACTTC. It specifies CASTRTGGKTQYF.

The CDR3 here is CSVRGSTAKNIQYF. CDR3 sequence (DNA): TGCAGTGTTCGGGGCAGTACAGCCAAAAACATTCAGTACTTC. J is TRBJ2-4 and V is TRBV20-1; D is tentatively TRBD1 or TRBD2 (5 bases each). V was cut by 7 bases and J by 0 bases, with 13 bases left in between. The V gene's germline CDR1 is DFQATT and CDR2 SNEGSKA (reference sequence). The CDR3 covers 14 residues.

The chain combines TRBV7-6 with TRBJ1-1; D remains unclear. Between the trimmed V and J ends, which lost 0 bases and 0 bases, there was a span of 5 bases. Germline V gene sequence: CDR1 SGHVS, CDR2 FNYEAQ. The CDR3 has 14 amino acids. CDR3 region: CASSLAAMNTEAFF. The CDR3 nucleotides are TGTGCCAGCAGCTTAGCAGCTATGAACACTGAAGCTTTCTTT.

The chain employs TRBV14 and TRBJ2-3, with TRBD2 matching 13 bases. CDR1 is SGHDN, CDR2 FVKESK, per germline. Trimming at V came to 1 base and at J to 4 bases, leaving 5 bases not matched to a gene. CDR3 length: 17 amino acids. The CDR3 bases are TGTGCCAGCAGCCAAGTCGGGACTAGCGGGGTGGCAGATACGCAGTATTTT. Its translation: CASSQVGTSGVADTQYF.

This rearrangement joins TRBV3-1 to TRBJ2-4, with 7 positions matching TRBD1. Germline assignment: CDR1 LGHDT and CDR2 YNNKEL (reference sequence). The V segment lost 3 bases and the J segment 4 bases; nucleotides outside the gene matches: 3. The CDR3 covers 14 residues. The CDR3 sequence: CASSHSDRKNIQYF. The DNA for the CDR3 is TGTGCCAGCAGCCACTCGGACAGGAAAAACATTCAGTACTTC. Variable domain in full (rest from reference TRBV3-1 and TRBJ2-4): DTAVSQTPKYLVTQMGNDKSIKCEQNLGHDTMYWYKQDSKKFLKIMFSYNNKELIINETVPNRFSPKSPDKAHLNLHINSLELGDSAVYFCASSHSDRKNIQYFGAGTRLSVL.

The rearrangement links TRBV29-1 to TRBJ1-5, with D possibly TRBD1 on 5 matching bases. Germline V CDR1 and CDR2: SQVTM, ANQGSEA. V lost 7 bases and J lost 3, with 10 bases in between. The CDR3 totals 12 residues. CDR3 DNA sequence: TGCAGCGCCGGACACCTCAATCAGCCCCAGCATTTT. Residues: CSAGHLNQPQHF.